The next 9 T cell receptor beta chains were all read from a single sample in a study of T cell responses to AZD1222 COVID-19 vaccine. TCRdb's copy holds only in-frame clones and misses some; the assay was immunoSEQ multiplex PCR. The sample records approximately 79,000 clones, about 88% being singletons. The sequenced sample was peripheral blood, obtained on day 0 of AZD1222 vaccination. The receptors were sampled from an adult in good health.

The DNA for the CDR3 is TGTGCCAGCATACCGGACAGGGGAGCTGGAAACACCATATATTTT. Encoded protein: CASIPDRGAGNTIYF. The rearrangement links TRBV6-5 to TRBJ1-3; TRBD1 matches 9 bases. The CDR3 runs to 15 residues. Per the germline V gene, CDR1 is MNHEY and CDR2 is SVGAGI. J lost 2 bases, V lost 7 bases, and 6 bases had no gene match.

The chain carries TRBV10-1 and TRBJ2-7; D gene uncertain. CDR1 WNHNN and CDR2 SYGVQD come from the germline V gene (reference sequence). Trimming left V 2 bases short and J 2 bases short, with 10 bases between. The CDR3 runs 14 residues. CDR3 DNA: TGCGCCAGCAGTGAGACCATCGAACCCTACGAGCAGTACTTC. This codes for CASSETIEPYEQYF.

The chain combines TRBV5-1 with TRBJ2-1, with 10 bases matching TRBD2. Germline V gives CDR1 SGHRS, CDR2 YFSETQ. This CDR3 is 13 amino acids long. Germline trimming cut 7 bases from V and 5 bases from J; bases unmatched to any gene: 3. CDR3 DNA sequence: TGCGCCAGCTCCCTAGCGGGAGACAATGAGCAGTTCTTC. Translating it yields CASSLAGDNEQFF.

The chain links TRBV18 to TRBJ2-7; TRBD2 agrees at 10 bases. Germline CDR1 is KGHSH and CDR2 is LQKENI. Trimming removed 3 bases from V and 6 bases from J; junction bases left unmatched: 11. The CDR3 extends over 16 amino acids. The CDR3 protein is CASSPPSGSRSGEQYF. CDR3 coding DNA: TGTGCCAGCTCACCTCCTAGCGGGAGTCGCTCGGGCGAGCAGTACTTC.

The chain uses TRBV3-1 (or the pseudogene TRBV3-2) and TRBJ2-3, with 9 bases that match TRBD2. CDR1 is LGHDT, CDR2 YNNKEL, per germline (reference sequence). This CDR3 contains 15 residues. The V segment lost 4 bases and the J segment 0 bases; nucleotides outside the gene matches: 2. CDR3 amino acids: CASSLAGASTDTQYF. The CDR3, as DNA: TGTGCCAGCAGCCTAGCGGGGGCTAGCACAGATACGCAGTATTTT.

This clone was counted only a few times. The gene calls are TRBV18 and TRBJ1-4; possible D gene TRBD1, 5 bases. This CDR3 spans 13 amino acids. Germline lookup yields CDR1 KGHSH and CDR2 LQKENI. The V and J ends lost 3 bases and 8 bases respectively, with 10 bases between them. CDR3 bases: TGTGCCAGCTCACCCGGGACGGACGAAAAACTGTTTTTT. Residues: CASSPGTDEKLFF.

The chain has TRBV7-9 and TRBJ1-6; D possibly corresponds to TRBD1 (5 bases). The CDR3 loop spans 16 amino acids. Trimming shortened V by 4 bases and J by 7 bases, and 17 bases separated the two germline ends. Germline CDR1 reads SEHNR; CDR2 reads FQNEAQ (reference sequence). The CDR3 nucleotides are TGTGCCAGCAGCTCCCCGTCGGGGGGGGACAATTCACCCCTCCACTTT. Its protein is CASSSPSGGDNSPLHF.

The gene calls are TRBV6-5 and TRBJ1-1; 9 bases line up with TRBD1. Germline V lookup: CDR1 MNHEY, CDR2 SVGAGI. The CDR3 runs to 14 residues. After removal of 5 bases from V and 6 bases from J, the junction contained 7 bases not matched to a gene. The CDR3 coding sequence is TGTGCCAGCAGTCGGACAGGGGATACGTCTGAAGCTTTCTTT. This gives the protein CASSRTGDTSEAFF.

This chain links TRBV28 with TRBJ1-1; TRBD1 agrees at 7 bases. V gave up 4 bases and J gave up 3 bases; unmatched junction bases: 14. This CDR3 has 17 residues. Germline CDR1 is MDHEN and CDR2 is SYDVKM. The CDR3 here is CASSSLWDQGGDTEAFF. CDR3 DNA sequence: TGTGCCAGCAGTTCACTTTGGGACCAGGGGGGAGACACTGAAGCTTTCTTT. The full variable domain, its missing parts supplied by reference TRBV28 and TRBJ1-1, is DVKVTQSSRYLVKRTGEKVFLECVQDMDHENMFWYRQDPGLGLRLIYFSYDVKMKEKGDIPEGYSVSREKKERFSLILESASTNQTSMYLCASSSLWDQGGDTEAFFGQGTRLTVV.